Listed here is a single TCR beta chain. Its antigen is currently unknown. Clones were read by immunoSEQ multiplex PCR, and TCRdb kept only the in-frame ones, dropping some. The table shows more than 25,000 clones, with approximately 77% occurring only once. The sample comes from a study of T cell clonotyping in hematopoietic cell transplantation. Background on the study: Recipient samples before transplant were obtained post-cytoreduction.

Time point indicated: recipient sample about 28 days before transplant, after cytoreduction. Samples: about 28 days before transplant, then days 30, 100 and 180 after. Whole-study findings and limits: Pathologically expanded recipient clonotypes increased progressively from day 30 to day 180 as diversity fell. At the given depth, recipient repertoires were over 97% de novo clonotypes.

CDR1 SEHNR and CDR2 FQNEAQ come from the germline V gene (reference sequence). Trimming cost V 5 bases and J 5 bases; bases outside gene matches: 6. The CDR3 contains 13 residues. The specimen comprised peripheral blood mononuclear cells, sampled before stem cell transplant. J is TRBJ2-7 and V is TRBV7-9, with 7 positions matching TRBD2. This clonotype was sampled from a man aged 50-60 years with myelodysplastic syndrome. Some clones in this sample may be carry-over from other donors' samples. The CDR3 protein is CASSEGRGHEQYF. The CDR3 coding sequence is TGTGCCAGCAGCGAGGGGAGGGGACACGAGCAGTACTTC.